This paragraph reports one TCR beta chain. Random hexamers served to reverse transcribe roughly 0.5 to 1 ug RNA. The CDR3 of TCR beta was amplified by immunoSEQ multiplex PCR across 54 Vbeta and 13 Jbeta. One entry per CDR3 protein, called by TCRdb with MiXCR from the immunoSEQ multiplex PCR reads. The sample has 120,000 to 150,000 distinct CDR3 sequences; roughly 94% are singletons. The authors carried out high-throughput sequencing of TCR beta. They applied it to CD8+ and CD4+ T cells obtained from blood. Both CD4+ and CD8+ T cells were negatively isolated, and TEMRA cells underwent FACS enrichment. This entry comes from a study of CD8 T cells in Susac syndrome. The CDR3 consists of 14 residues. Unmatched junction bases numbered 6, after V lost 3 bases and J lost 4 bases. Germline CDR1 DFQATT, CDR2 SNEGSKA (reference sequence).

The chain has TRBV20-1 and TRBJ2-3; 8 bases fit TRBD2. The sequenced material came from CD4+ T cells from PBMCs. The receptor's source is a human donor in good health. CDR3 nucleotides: TGCAGTGCTAGCGGGAGGGCCAATCCAGATACGCAGTATTTT. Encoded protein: CSASGRANPDTQYF.